Following are 8 T cell receptor beta chains from one sample sequenced in a study of T cell responses to AZD1222 COVID-19 vaccine. Some clones are missing from TCRdb's copy, which holds only in-frame ones; the method was immunoSEQ multiplex PCR. The data hold some 96,000 clones, with 88% observed a single time. The starting material was peripheral blood, obtained on day 0 of AZD1222 vaccination. Receptor source: an adult in good health.

The J gene is TRBJ1-2, the V gene TRBV2; D remains ambiguous. Trimming left V 6 bases short and J 3 bases short, with 11 bases between. This CDR3 spans 13 amino acids. Germline assignment: CDR1 SNHLY and CDR2 FYNNEI. The CDR3 loop is CASRSAAHYGYTF. The CDR3 coding sequence is TGTGCCAGCAGATCCGCTGCTCACTATGGCTACACCTTC.

The chain has TRBV28 and TRBJ1-5; unclear D gene. Looked up from germline, CDR1 is MDHEN and CDR2 is SYDVKM. The CDR3 totals 17 residues. V shed 1 base and J shed 2 bases, with 15 bases lying between them. CDR3 nucleotides: TGTGCCAGCAGTTTATATTCGGGTTACGAGGGCAATCAGCCCCAGCATTTT. Translation: CASSLYSGYEGNQPQHF.

CDR3 amino acids: CASSAPPSWEQYF. The CDR3 bases are TGTGCCAGCAGCGCTCCTCCATCATGGGAGCAGTACTTC. The chain employs TRBV9 and TRBJ2-7; D remains ambiguous. The CDR3 is 13 residues long. Germline CDR1 is SGDLS and CDR2 is YYNGEE. V was cut by 3 bases and J by 7 bases, with 14 bases left in between.

The chain has TRBV7-8 and TRBJ1-5, with a tentative D call TRBD1 (5 bases). Germline lookup yields CDR1 SGHVS and CDR2 FQNEAQ. V was cut by 0 bases and J by 7 bases, with 19 bases left in between. This CDR3 comprises 17 residues. The CDR3 reads CASSLAGAGKRRQPQHF. The DNA of the CDR3 is TGTGCCAGCAGCTTAGCTGGGGCGGGGAAAAGACGACAGCCCCAGCATTTT.

The chain is built from TRBV7-3 and TRBJ2-2; tentative D call: TRBD1 (5 bases). Trimming removed 1 base from V and 3 bases from J, with 6 bases in between. The CDR3 has 14 amino acids. Germline-derived CDR1 and CDR2 are SGHTA and FQGTGA. This chain's CDR3 is CASSLRQYTGELFF. DNA for the CDR3: TGTGCCAGCAGCTTAAGACAGTACACCGGGGAGCTGTTTTTT.

The V gene is TRBV14, the J gene TRBJ2-1; 9 bases match TRBD1. Germline V CDR1 and CDR2: SGHDN, FVKESK. The CDR3 loop spans 16 amino acids. J was trimmed by 6 bases and V by 4 bases; bases with no gene match: 10. The CDR3 region is CASSPSPGTGTNEQFF. The DNA for the CDR3 is TGTGCCAGCAGCCCCAGCCCCGGGACAGGGACCAATGAGCAGTTCTTC.

The chain uses TRBV27 and TRBJ2-5; 7 nucleotides line up with TRBD1. The CDR3 loop spans 14 amino acids. V gave up 3 bases and J gave up 9 bases; unmatched junction bases: 10. Germline values: CDR1 MNHEY, CDR2 SMNVEV (reference sequence). The CDR3 loop reads CASSFSGTAAAQYF. The CDR3 nucleotides read TGTGCCAGCAGTTTCTCCGGGACAGCCGCGGCCCAGTACTTC.

V usage is TRBV24-1 and J usage is TRBJ2-3, with D perhaps matching TRBD1 (6 bases). CDR1 is KGHDR, CDR2 SFDVKD, per germline. Trimming pared 2 bases from V and 4 bases from J, leaving 21 bases between. The CDR3 totals 18 residues. CDR3 sequence: CATSDSYLDSDSPDTQYF. The CDR3 coding sequence is TGTGCCACCAGTGATTCCTATCTAGACTCGGACAGTCCAGATACGCAGTATTTT.